This TCR beta chain was captured in a study of blood T cell repertoires in COVID-19. About the research overall: The study drew acute and convalescent COVID-19 samples from the United States, Italy and Spain. Sample material is recorded as cDNA or gDNA derived from T cells, B-cell-depleted T cells, or PBMCs.

In germline, CDR1 is MGHDK, CDR2 SYGVNS. This CDR3 is 14 amino acids long. Trimming pared 4 bases from V and 3 bases from J, leaving 13 bases between. TCRdb's table, derived via immunoSEQ multiplex PCR, lists solely in-frame clones and lacks some. The table records about 58,000 clones, 78% of them present only once. Sequencing was carried out using peripheral blood. The receptor comes from a human donor in a cohort sampled during active COVID-19. This sequence joins TRBV25-1 and TRBJ2-7, with D unclear. Here the CDR3 DNA reads TGTGCCAGCAGTGCAACAGAGTTTTTCTACGAGCAGTACTTC. Protein: CASSATEFFYEQYF.